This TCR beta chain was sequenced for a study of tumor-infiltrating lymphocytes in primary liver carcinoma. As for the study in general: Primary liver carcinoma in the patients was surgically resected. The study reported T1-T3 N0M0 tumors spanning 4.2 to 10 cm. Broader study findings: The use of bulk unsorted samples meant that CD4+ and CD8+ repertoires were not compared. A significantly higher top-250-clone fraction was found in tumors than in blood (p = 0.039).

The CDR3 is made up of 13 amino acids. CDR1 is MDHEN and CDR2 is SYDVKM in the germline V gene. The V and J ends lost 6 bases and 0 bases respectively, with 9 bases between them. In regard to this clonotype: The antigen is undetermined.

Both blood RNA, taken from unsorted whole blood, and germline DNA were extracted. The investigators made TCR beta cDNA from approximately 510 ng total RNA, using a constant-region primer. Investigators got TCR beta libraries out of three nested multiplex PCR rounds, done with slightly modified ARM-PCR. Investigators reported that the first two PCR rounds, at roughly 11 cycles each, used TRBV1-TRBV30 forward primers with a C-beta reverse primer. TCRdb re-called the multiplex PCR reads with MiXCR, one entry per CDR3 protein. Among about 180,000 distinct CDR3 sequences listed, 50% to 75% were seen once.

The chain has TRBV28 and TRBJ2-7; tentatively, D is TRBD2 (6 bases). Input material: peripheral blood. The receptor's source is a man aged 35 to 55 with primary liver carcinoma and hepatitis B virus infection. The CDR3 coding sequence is TGTGCCAGCAGAATCGGGAGCTCCTACGAGCAGTACTTC. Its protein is CASRIGSSYEQYF.